Each of the 23 T cell receptor beta chains below was sequenced from the same sample in a study of tumor-infiltrating lymphocytes in localized non-small cell lung cancer. Sequencing used immunoSEQ multiplex PCR; TCRdb keeps in-frame clones, though not all of them. The table includes about 16,000 clones, around three quarters detected once. The source material was lung tumor tissue. The receptor set was obtained from a human donor with non-small cell lung cancer.

The rearrangement links TRBV4-2 to TRBJ2-5; 12 bases are shared with TRBD1. Germline CDR1 is LGHNA and CDR2 is YNFKEQ. The ends lost 0 bases at V and 6 bases at J; junction bases unmatched: 2. This CDR3 region has 15 residues. The CDR3 nucleotides read TGTGCCAGCAGCCAAGAGGGACAGGGGGCGAAGACCCAGTACTTC. It translates to CASSQEGQGAKTQYF.

The rearrangement uses TRBV5-5 and TRBJ1-1; D call uncertain. CDR1 and CDR2 from the germline V gene are SGHKS and YYEKEE (reference sequence). V gave up 2 bases and J gave up 1 base, with 9 bases separating them. This CDR3 region has 14 residues. The CDR3 reads CASSLDWANTEAFF. Here the CDR3 DNA reads TGTGCCAGCAGCTTAGATTGGGCGAACACTGAAGCTTTCTTT.

The CDR3 spells CASGLHPSYEQYF. CDR3 nucleotide sequence: TGTGCTAGTGGATTGCATCCGTCCTACGAGCAGTACTTC. The chain is built from TRBV12-5 and TRBJ2-7; D remains ambiguous. Germline V CDR1 and CDR2: LGHNT, FRNRAP. Trimming took off 6 bases at V and 1 base at J, with 10 bases between the two ends. The CDR3 has 13 amino acids.

The chain links TRBV18 to TRBJ2-5; D might be TRBD2 (6 bases). In germline, CDR1 is KGHSH, CDR2 LQKENI. The CDR3 is 14 residues long. Trimming cost V 2 bases and J 4 bases, with 11 bases left between them. The CDR3 nucleotides are TGTGCCAGCTCACCAGGGGGAGGTGGAGAGACCCAGTACTTC. It codes for CASSPGGGGETQYF.

This chain links TRBV9 with TRBJ2-5, with 12 positions matching TRBD2. Germline CDR1 reads SGDLS; CDR2 reads YYNGEE. The CDR3 consists of 17 residues. Trimming removed 0 bases from V and 5 bases from J; junction bases left unmatched: 8. CDR3 DNA: TGTGCCAGCAGCGTAGCTAGCGGGAGGGCCACAGATGAGACCCAGTACTTC. Protein product: CASSVASGRATDETQYF.

There are a few counts of this clone. The V and J genes are TRBV9 and TRBJ1-4; no firm D call. Germline V CDR1 and CDR2: SGDLS, YYNGEE. This CDR3 contains 15 residues. V lost 0 bases and J 3 bases, leaving 9 bases between the germline ends. CDR3 nucleotide sequence: TGTGCCAGCAGCGTAGAGGGATCGTCTAATGAAAAACTGTTTTTT. Encoded protein: CASSVEGSSNEKLFF. Using reference TRBV9 and TRBJ1-4 for the parts outside the CDR3, the full variable domain is DSGVTQTPKHLITATGQRVTLRCSPRSGDLSVYWYQQSLDQGLQFLIQYYNGEERAKGNILERFSAQQFPDLHSELNLSSLELGDSALYFCASSVEGSSNEKLFFGSGTQLSVL.

The rearrangement uses TRBV28 and TRBJ2-5; D remains unclear. This CDR3 is built from 16 residues. From germline, CDR1 is MDHEN and CDR2 SYDVKM. V shed 3 bases and J shed 7 bases, with 21 bases lying between them. The CDR3 protein is CASSLPRKGTKGTQYF. CDR3 DNA sequence: TGTGCCAGCAGTTTGCCTCGAAAAGGCACTAAGGGGACCCAGTACTTC. Supplemented by reference TRBV28 and TRBJ2-5, the full variable domain reads DVKVTQSSRYLVKRTGEKVFLECVQDMDHENMFWYRQDPGLGLRLIYFSYDVKMKEKGDIPEGYSVSREKKERFSLILESASTNQTSMYLCASSLPRKGTKGTQYFGPGTRLLVL.

The V and J genes are TRBV6-1 and TRBJ2-6; D is ambiguous. The germline V gene has CDR1 MNHNS and CDR2 SASEGT. This CDR3 is built from 13 residues. Between the trimmed V and J ends, which lost 10 bases and 0 bases, there was a span of 7 bases. Here the CDR3 reads CATRPSGANVLTF. CDR3 DNA: TGTGCCACCCGACCCTCTGGGGCCAACGTCCTGACTTTC.

This clone was recorded a few times. The chain combines TRBV28 with TRBJ2-7; no definite D call. CDR3 length equals 14 residues. V dropped 2 bases and J dropped 0 bases, with 8 bases sitting between them. The V gene's germline CDR1 is MDHEN and CDR2 SYDVKM. The CDR3 DNA reads TGTGCCAGCAGTTTAAGCGCTTCCTCCTACGAGCAGTACTTC. It codes for CASSLSASSYEQYF.

The rearrangement joins TRBV6-5 to TRBJ2-1; possibly TRBD2 for D (7 bases). This CDR3 is 14 amino acids long. V gave up 2 bases and J gave up 7 bases, with 12 bases separating them. Looked up from germline, CDR1 is MNHEY and CDR2 is SVGAGI. The CDR3 DNA reads as TGTGCCAGCAGTTACGGGGGGGGCCGAAATGAGCAGTTCTTC. This sequence encodes CASSYGGGRNEQFF.

The rearrangement joins TRBV7-8 to TRBJ2-1, with TRBD1 as a possible D gene (6 bases). Germline values: CDR1 SGHVS, CDR2 FQNEAQ. Trimming stripped 5 bases from V and 4 bases from J, with 15 bases between. This CDR3 is built from 15 residues. The CDR3, as DNA: TGTGCCAGCAGCCCCGGCACCGGACAGTACAATGAGCAGTTCTTC. Protein: CASSPGTGQYNEQFF.

The gene calls are TRBV11-2 and TRBJ2-3; perhaps TRBD2 as D (7 bases). Germline V lookup: CDR1 SGHAT, CDR2 FQNNGV. CDR3 size: 15 residues. With 1 base removed from V and 7 bases from J, the gap between germline ends came to 15 bases. CDR3 sequence reads: CASSLVNGGPNTQYF. Written as DNA, the CDR3 is TGTGCCAGCAGCTTAGTAAACGGGGGGCCTAATACGCAGTATTTT.

The V gene is TRBV6-5, the J gene TRBJ2-5; D possibly corresponds to TRBD2 (5 bases). Trimming stripped 10 bases from V and 5 bases from J, with 17 bases between. Germline lookup yields CDR1 MNHEY and CDR2 SVGAGI. The CDR3 runs 13 residues. The CDR3 nucleotides read TGTGCCATCAGCCCGGACGGGGAGGAGACCCAGTACTTC. Its translation is CAISPDGEETQYF.

The genes are TRBV5-1 and TRBJ2-3; 9 bases agree with TRBD1. The trim removed 4 bases at V and 2 bases at J, leaving 5 bases unmatched. The CDR3 runs to 15 residues. Germline lookup yields CDR1 SGHRS and CDR2 YFSETQ. CDR3 DNA: TGCGCCAGCAGCCAAACAGGGGGCCCCACAGATACGCAGTATTTT. Protein sequence: CASSQTGGPTDTQYF. The full variable domain, with the rest looked up from reference TRBV5-1 and TRBJ2-3, is KAGVTQTPRYLIKTRGQQVTLSCSPISGHRSVSWYQQTPGQGLQFLFEYFSETQRNKGNFPGRFSGRQFSNSRSEMNVSTLELGDSALYLCASSQTGGPTDTQYFGPGTRLTVL.

The V gene is TRBV10-1, the J gene TRBJ2-5; D perhaps matches TRBD2 (6 bases). The CDR3 is made up of 16 amino acids. V shed 6 bases and J shed 4 bases, with 21 bases lying between them. Germline V lookup: CDR1 WNHNN, CDR2 SYGVQD (reference sequence). Here the CDR3 DNA reads TGCGCCAGCAGCGGAGGGGCTCGGGGGACGGGAGAGACCCAGTACTTC. As protein: CASSGGARGTGETQYF.

This chain uses TRBV4-2 with TRBJ2-2; unclear D gene. The CDR3 totals 14 residues. Germline-derived CDR1 and CDR2 are LGHNA and YNFKEQ. V shed 6 bases and J shed 5 bases, with 13 bases lying between them. The CDR3 region is CASRPMAETGELFF. Here the CDR3 DNA reads TGTGCCAGCAGACCGATGGCCGAGACCGGGGAGCTGTTTTTT.

This clone was counted a few times. V is TRBV11-3 and J is TRBJ1-1, with D perhaps TRBD1 (5 bases). The germline V gene encodes CDR1 SGHNT and CDR2 YENEEA. With 2 bases removed from V and 4 bases from J, the gap between germline ends came to 11 bases. This CDR3 contains 14 residues. The CDR3 DNA reads as TGTGCCAGCAGCTTAATGGGGGGAGGCACTGAAGCTTTCTTT. Encoded protein: CASSLMGGGTEAFF.

The rearrangement links TRBV11-2 to TRBJ2-3; TRBD2 might be the D (6 bases). This CDR3 is built from 14 residues. Trimming removed 5 bases at V and 4 bases at J, with 13 bases between. Germline V CDR1 and CDR2: SGHAT, FQNNGV. CDR3 nucleotide sequence: TGTGCCAGCAGCCCGCCATCGGGGGCAGATACGCAGTATTTT. Residues: CASSPPSGADTQYF.

V and J are TRBV6-5 and TRBJ1-1; 7 positions match TRBD1. J lost 8 bases, V lost 4 bases, and 4 bases had no gene match. The CDR3 contains 12 residues. Per the germline V gene, CDR1 is MNHEY and CDR2 is SVGAGI. CDR3 nucleotide sequence: TGTGCCAGCAGTTTAAGACAGGGAGAAGCTTTCTTT. It yields the protein CASSLRQGEAFF.

In this sample, this clone turned up a few times. This chain links TRBV11-1 with TRBJ2-7; TRBD1 matches 8 bases. The CDR3 has 15 residues. V shed 5 bases, J shed 3 bases, and the junction held 9 bases outside the gene matches. Germline CDR1 and CDR2: SGHAT and FQDESV (reference sequence). The CDR3 nucleotides are TGTGCCAGCAGCCGTGAGGGACAGGCGCTCTACGAGCAGTACTTC. It encodes CASSREGQALYEQYF.

This clone was observed once. The chain combines TRBV7-2 with TRBJ1-6; 8 nucleotides match TRBD1. Trimming at V came to 4 bases and at J to 8 bases, leaving 4 bases not matched to a gene. In germline, CDR1 is SGHTA, CDR2 FQGNSA. This CDR3 has 14 amino acids. The CDR3 is CASSSGQGHSPLHF. The DNA of the CDR3 is TGTGCCAGCAGCTCTGGACAGGGCCATTCACCCCTCCACTTT.

This sequence joins TRBV4-3 and TRBJ2-7; D remains ambiguous. The CDR3 is 15 residues long. Germline V gene lookup returns CDR1 LGHNA and CDR2 YSLEER. V dropped 1 base and J dropped 2 bases, with 12 bases sitting between them. The DNA for the CDR3 is TGCGCCAGCAGCCAAGGCCTCAACATGGCCTACGAGCAGTACTTC. Translated, it gives CASSQGLNMAYEQYF.

This sequence joins TRBV19 and TRBJ1-5, with D possibly TRBD1 on 6 matching bases. Germline V gene lookup returns CDR1 LNHDA and CDR2 SQIVND (reference sequence). CDR3 length: 14 residues. Trimming stripped 3 bases from V and 3 bases from J, with 9 bases between. The DNA for the CDR3 is TGTGCCAGTAGTATGAGGACAGCCAATCAGCCCCAGCATTTT. Encoded protein: CASSMRTANQPQHF.